This T cell receptor (beta chain) is from a study of regulatory T cells in long-lasting Graves disease. The ends were cut back, 0 bases at V and 5 bases at J, with 10 bases in the middle. The CDR3 loop spans 14 amino acids. CDR1 is DFQATT, CDR2 SNEGSKA, per germline (reference sequence). Concerning this clonotype itself: Its antigen is undetermined.

Stated time point: newly diagnosed GD, antithyroid drugs for less than 3 months. The authors made the TCR library using RNA they extracted from PBMCs. American Thyroid Association guidelines defined Graves' disease diagnosis. Overall study results and limits: Sharing of public clonotypes was greater in persistent patients (under 3,000) than in new patients (about 970).

CDR3-region Arm-PCR and iRepertoire HTBI primers produced the TCR beta libraries. TCRdb called the multiplex PCR reads again in MiXCR, with one record for every CDR3 protein. The table records approximately 350,000 distinct CDR3 sequences, roughly a sixth of them present only once. This sample also belongs to another study, concerning T cells in Graves' hyperthyroidism and ophthalmopathy. That paper states: TCR CDR3 underwent first-round RT-PCR with the HTBI primer set. Blood also carried most thyroid clonotypes expanded above 0.001.

This TCR was recovered from a middle-aged man with Graves disease. The chain uses TRBV20-1 and TRBJ2-2; D perhaps matches TRBD2 (6 bases). Sequencing used peripheral blood mononuclear cells (PBMCs), obtained at new diagnosis, from a patient treated with antithyroid drugs. CDR3 in amino acids: CSARDRRGTGELFF. As DNA, the CDR3 is TGCAGTGCTAGAGATCGGCGGGGAACCGGGGAGCTGTTTTTT.